The 22 T cell receptor beta chains below were found in one sample sequenced in a study of CD8+ T cells in alopecia areata. Documented treatment: oral pan-JAK inhibitor, 5-10 mg twice daily. RNA extraction was followed by reverse transcription into cDNA, which acted as the sequencing template. The repertoire was sequenced with immunoSEQ multiplex PCR; TCRdb's copy has only in-frame clones and lacks some. In the table there are 190,000 or so clones, about 60% of which are singletons. The source was CD8+ T cells sorted from blood, collected at week 24, from a patient treated with tofacitinib. All receptors derive from a human donor with alopecia areata.

The chain carries TRBV18 and TRBJ2-3; perhaps TRBD2 as D (7 bases). Trimming removed 6 bases at V and 5 bases at J, with 18 bases between. CDR3 length: 15 amino acids. Germline lookup yields CDR1 KGHSH and CDR2 LQKENI. CDR3 sequence: CASSRRGLAVDTQYF. DNA for the CDR3: TGTGCCAGCTCCCGCCGGGGGCTAGCGGTAGATACGCAGTATTTT.

This clone was seen a handful of times. CDR3 bases: TGTGCCACCAGCAGATCAGGGAGAGAGACCCAGTACTTC. It encodes CATSRSGRETQYF. The gene calls are TRBV15 and TRBJ2-5, with D possibly being TRBD1 or TRBD2 (5 bases each). Germline V gene sequence: CDR1 LNHNV, CDR2 YYDKDF (reference sequence). This CDR3 is built from 13 residues. V lost 2 bases and J 4 bases, leaving 8 bases between the germline ends.

The chain links TRBV6-6 to TRBJ2-7; D not certain. Trimming took 2 bases from V and 4 from J, leaving 3 bases between them. Germline assignment: CDR1 MNHNY and CDR2 SVGAGI (reference sequence). The CDR3 is made up of 11 amino acids. The chain's CDR3 is CASSYQYEQYF. CDR3 DNA: TGTGCCAGCAGTTACCAATACGAGCAGTACTTC.

The chain carries TRBV7-7 and TRBJ2-7; TRBD2 aligns across 7 bases. Losses at the gene ends were 1 base for V and 2 bases for J; bases not matched to a gene: 8. This CDR3 is built from 16 residues. The germline gives CDR1 SSHAT, CDR2 FNYEAQ (reference sequence). The CDR3 sequence is CASSLGLPGGPYEQYF. DNA for the CDR3: TGTGCCAGCAGCTTAGGCCTTCCGGGGGGACCCTACGAGCAGTACTTC.

The chain uses TRBV6-5 and TRBJ2-7; 8 positions match TRBD1. The CDR3 length is 14 residues. Germline assignment: CDR1 MNHEY and CDR2 SVGAGI. V shed 6 bases, J shed 2 bases, and the junction held 6 bases outside the gene matches. CDR3 amino acids: CASSTDRVPYEQYF. The CDR3 DNA sequence: TGTGCCAGCAGCACGGACAGGGTCCCCTACGAGCAGTACTTC.

This clone was seen a handful of times. V is TRBV27 and J is TRBJ1-2; the D is unclear. Germline CDR1 MNHEY, CDR2 SMNVEV (reference sequence). There are 14 residues in the CDR3. With 6 bases removed from V and 2 bases from J, the gap between germline ends came to 13 bases. CDR3 sequence: CASRANSPNYGYTF. The CDR3 DNA is TGTGCCAGCAGGGCGAACAGCCCGAACTATGGCTACACCTTC.

The V gene is TRBV30, the J gene TRBJ1-4; weak D call: TRBD1 (5 bases). V dropped 7 bases and J dropped 8 bases, with 17 bases sitting between them. Germline assignment: CDR1 GTSNPN and CDR2 SVGIG (reference sequence). The length of the CDR3 is 13 residues. The CDR3 region has the DNA TGTGCCTCGGACGGGGACCTGTCGGAAAAACTGTTTTTT. It translates to CASDGDLSEKLFF.

The rearrangement links TRBV28 to TRBJ2-4, with D tentatively TRBD2 (7 bases). V lost 2 bases and J 1 base, leaving 12 bases between the germline ends. CDR3 length: 16 residues. Looked up from germline, CDR1 is MDHEN and CDR2 is SYDVKM. CDR3 protein: CASSLLGGRAKNIQYF. The CDR3 coding sequence is TGTGCCAGCAGTTTACTGGGGGGGCGCGCCAAAAACATTCAGTACTTC.

The chain recombines TRBV6-1 with TRBJ1-2; D not resolved. V lost 10 bases and J lost 8, with 8 bases in between. The CDR3 has 9 residues. CDR1 and CDR2 from the germline V gene are MNHNS and SASEGT. CDR3 sequence: CATGPGYTF. The CDR3 region has the DNA TGTGCCACGGGCCCAGGCTACACCTTC.

The chain combines TRBV5-4 with TRBJ1-1; D gene uncertain. V dropped 4 bases and J dropped 1 base, with 2 bases sitting between them. The CDR3 length is 11 residues. The germline V gene encodes CDR1 SGHNT and CDR2 YYREEE (reference sequence). The CDR3 reads CASSRNTEAFF. The CDR3 region has the DNA TGTGCCAGCAGCCGGAACACTGAAGCTTTCTTT.

This clone came up a few times. This chain connects TRBV11-2 to TRBJ2-3; TRBD1 aligns across 9 bases. The CDR3 is 16 amino acids. The junction had 6 bases not matched to a gene; V was cut back by 4 bases and J by 1 base. CDR1 and CDR2 from the germline V gene are SGHAT and FQNNGV. CDR3 residues: CASSSPGQGGTDTQYF. CDR3 DNA: TGTGCCAGCAGCTCCCCGGGACAGGGAGGCACAGATACGCAGTATTTT.

This clone was counted a single time. The CDR3, as DNA: TGTGCCAGCAGCTCCCCACACCTCACTGAAGCTTTCTTT. This translates into CASSSPHLTEAFF. J is TRBJ1-1 and V is TRBV11-3; D is unclear. The CDR3 has 13 residues. The germline V gene has CDR1 SGHNT and CDR2 YENEEA. V gave up 4 bases and J gave up 4 bases, with 10 bases separating them.

The chain links TRBV7-9 to TRBJ2-5, with D possibly matching TRBD2 (5 bases). Germline CDR1 and CDR2: SEHNR and FQNEAQ (reference sequence). This CDR3 region has 15 residues. Trimming cost V 8 bases and J 5 bases, with 21 bases left between them. The chain's CDR3 is CASVSVERARETQYF. The CDR3, as DNA: TGTGCCAGCGTTTCCGTCGAGAGGGCTCGGGAGACCCAGTACTTC. Based on the CDR3 plus reference TRBV7-9 and TRBJ2-5, the full variable domain is DTGVSQNPRHKITKRGQNVTFRCDPISEHNRLYWYRQTLGQGPEFLTYFQNEAQLEKSRLLSDRFSAERPKGSFSTLEIQRTEQGDSAMYLCASVSVERARETQYFGPGTRLLVL.

This clone was detected a few times. The chain carries TRBV7-9 and TRBJ2-7; D may be TRBD1 or TRBD2 (5 bases each). Germline assignment: CDR1 SEHNR and CDR2 FQNEAQ (reference sequence). This CDR3 is 14 amino acids long. V gave up 6 bases and J gave up 3 bases, with 15 bases separating them. CDR3 sequence reads: CASSPTGTDYEQYF. In nucleotides, the CDR3 is TGTGCCAGCAGTCCGACCGGGACGGACTACGAGCAGTACTTC. Using reference TRBV7-9 and TRBJ2-7 for the parts outside the CDR3, the full variable domain is DTGVSQNPRHKITKRGQNVTFRCDPISEHNRLYWYRQTLGQGPEFLTYFQNEAQLEKSRLLSDRFSAERPKGSFSTLEIQRTEQGDSAMYLCASSPTGTDYEQYFGPGTRLTVT.

V gene TRBV30 combines with J gene TRBJ1-1, with 7 bases identical to TRBD1. The CDR3 totals 12 residues. Per the germline V gene, CDR1 is GTSNPN and CDR2 is SVGIG (reference sequence). V lost 3 bases to trimming and J lost 6 bases; unmatched junction nucleotides: 4. CDR3 sequence reads: CAWSQGGAEAFF. The CDR3 nucleotides are TGTGCCTGGAGCCAGGGGGGGGCTGAAGCTTTCTTT.

The rearrangement links TRBV6-5 to TRBJ1-2; TRBD1 is a possible D gene (5 bases). The CDR3 consists of 11 residues. Germline V gene data show CDR1 as MNHEY and CDR2 as SVGAGI. V lost 3 bases, J lost 8 bases, and 7 bases lay in between. In nucleotides, the CDR3 is TGTGCCAGCAGTTATTGGGGCGGCTACACCTTC. It translates to CASSYWGGYTF.

A few counts support this clone. The rearrangement joins TRBV5-1 to TRBJ2-3; D gene ambiguous. Germline lookup yields CDR1 SGHRS and CDR2 YFSETQ. The ends were cut back, 0 bases at V and 5 bases at J, with 7 bases in the middle. The CDR3 has 13 residues. CDR3: CASSLAPEDTQYF. CDR3 DNA sequence: TGCGCCAGCAGCTTGGCTCCGGAAGATACGCAGTATTTT.

V and J are TRBV29-1 and TRBJ1-2; tentative D call: TRBD1 (6 bases). Germline V gives CDR1 SQVTM, CDR2 ANQGSEA. The length of the CDR3 is 14 residues. Trimming shortened V by 6 bases and J by 3 bases, and 17 bases separated the two germline ends. The CDR3 nucleotides read TGCAGCGTCGAACAGGGCGGTCAGGACTATGGCTACACCTTC. Protein: CSVEQGGQDYGYTF.

Concerning this clone: The CDR3 does not end in the conserved phenylalanine or tryptophan, so this is likely a read error. Because the CDR3's place on the DNA is in doubt, the DNA is left out and the CDR3 is given as listed by TCRdb. V is TRBV29-1 and J is TRBJ2-7; TRBD1, as called in the table, went unchecked against the DNA. The CDR3 length equals 10 residues, ends included. Germline V lookup: CDR1 SQVTM, CDR2 ANQGSEA. CDR3: CSVPKGAVDL.

The J gene is TRBJ1-5, the V gene TRBV6-5; D is perhaps TRBD1 (6 bases). The V and J ends lost 2 bases and 7 bases respectively, with 12 bases between them. CDR3 length: 14 amino acids. The germline V gene has CDR1 MNHEY and CDR2 SVGAGI. In DNA form, the CDR3 reads TGTGCCAGCAGTTACGCAGGGGACAACCAGCCCCAGCATTTT. Its protein is CASSYAGDNQPQHF.

This clone was found a few times. J is TRBJ1-3 and V is TRBV5-1, with D uncertain. The CDR3 runs 11 residues. V dropped 5 bases and J dropped 3 bases, with 3 bases sitting between them. CDR1 and CDR2 (germline): SGHRS, YFSETQ. The CDR3 spells CASRDGNTIYF. As DNA, the CDR3 is TGCGCCAGCAGGGATGGAAACACCATATATTTT.

V usage is TRBV2 and J usage is TRBJ1-2, with TRBD1 as a possible D gene (5 bases). The CDR3 totals 16 residues. Germline lookup yields CDR1 SNHLY and CDR2 FYNNEI. V was shortened by 0 bases and J by 3 bases, with 14 bases between the two germline ends. The CDR3 loop is CASSEARGSWDYGYTF. The CDR3 DNA reads as TGTGCCAGCAGTGAAGCGCGGGGGTCCTGGGACTATGGCTACACCTTC.